The TCR beta chain described here comes from a study of OX40 agonist ivuxolimab in advanced cancers. Assay used: immunoSEQ multiplex PCR; TCRdb lists only in-frame clones, some missing. The table records just over 80,000 clones, roughly 84% of them present only once. The V gene lost 7 bases and the J gene lost 0 bases, with 10 bases spanning the gap. Germline values: CDR1 MNHEY, CDR2 SVGAGI. CDR3 size: 15 residues. The sequencing here drew on CD4+ or CD8+ T cells sorted from blood, taken in a trial of the OX40 agonist ivuxolimab. The chain combines TRBV6-5 with TRBJ2-6; no clear D gene. This sequence originates from an adult with an advanced solid tumor such as melanoma, head and neck, liver or kidney cancer. The CDR3 is CASTPRVSGANVLTF. CDR3 bases: TGTGCCAGCACGCCGAGAGTCTCTGGGGCCAACGTCCTGACTTTC.